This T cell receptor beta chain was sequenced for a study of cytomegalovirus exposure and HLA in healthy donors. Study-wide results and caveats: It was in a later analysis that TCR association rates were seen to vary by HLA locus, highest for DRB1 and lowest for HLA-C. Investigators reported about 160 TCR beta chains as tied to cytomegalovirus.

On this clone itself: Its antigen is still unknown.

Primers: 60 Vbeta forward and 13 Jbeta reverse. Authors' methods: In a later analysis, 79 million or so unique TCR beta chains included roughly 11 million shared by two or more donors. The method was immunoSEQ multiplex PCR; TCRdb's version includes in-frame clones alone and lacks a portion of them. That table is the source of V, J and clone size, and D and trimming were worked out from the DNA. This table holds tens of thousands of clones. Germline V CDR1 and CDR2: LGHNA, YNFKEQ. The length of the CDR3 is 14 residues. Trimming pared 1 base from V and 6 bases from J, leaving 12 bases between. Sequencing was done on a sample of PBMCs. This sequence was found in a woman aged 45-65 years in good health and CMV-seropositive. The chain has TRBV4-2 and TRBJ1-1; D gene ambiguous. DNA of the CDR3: TGTGCCAGCAGCCAAGGGGAGGCTACCGCTGAAGCTTTCTTT. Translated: CASSQGEATAEAFF.